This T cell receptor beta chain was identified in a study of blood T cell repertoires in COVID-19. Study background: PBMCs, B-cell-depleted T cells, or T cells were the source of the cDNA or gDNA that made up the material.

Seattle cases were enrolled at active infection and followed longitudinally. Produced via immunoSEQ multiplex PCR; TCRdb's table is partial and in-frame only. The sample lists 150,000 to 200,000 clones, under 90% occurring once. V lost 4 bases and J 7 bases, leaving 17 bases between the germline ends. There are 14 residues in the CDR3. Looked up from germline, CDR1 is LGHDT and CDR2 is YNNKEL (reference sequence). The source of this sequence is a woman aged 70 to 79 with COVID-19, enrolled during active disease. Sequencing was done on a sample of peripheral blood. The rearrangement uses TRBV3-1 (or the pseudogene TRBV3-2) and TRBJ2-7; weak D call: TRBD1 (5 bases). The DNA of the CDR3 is TGTGCCAGCAGCCTCAACCTAGGGGTTGGAGAGCAGTACTTC. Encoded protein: CASSLNLGVGEQYF.